This T cell receptor (beta chain) comes out of a study of radiation and T cells in renal cell carcinoma. For the study at large: Nephrectomy followed 15 Gy stereotactic body radiation by 4 weeks.

Time point meaning: baseline pretreatment blood. Treatment reported: 15 Gy SBRT to primary tumor, nephrectomy 4 weeks later. Blood was sampled at baseline, 2 weeks and 4 weeks after SBRT. The patient's renal cell carcinoma had clear cell pathology. The germline CDR1 and CDR2 sequences are SGDLS and YYNGEE. With 4 bases removed from V and 6 bases from J, the gap between germline ends came to 17 bases. The CDR3 runs 15 residues. General observations from the study: From baseline, blood top tumor clonotypes peaked at 2 weeks post-radiation.

The data were produced by immunoSEQ multiplex PCR, yet TCRdb's version contains in-frame clones alone and is incomplete. Among 130,000 or so clones listed, roughly 83% were seen once. About this clone itself: Its antigen is as yet unknown.

This material consisted of blood, taken from a patient whose treatment included radiotherapy and nephrectomy. The V and J genes are TRBV9 and TRBJ2-1, with D possibly matching TRBD1 (6 bases). This TCR was sampled from a woman between 45 and 65 years old with renal cell carcinoma. The CDR3 here is CASSWGHTRGNEQFF. CDR3 nucleotides: TGTGCCAGCAGCTGGGGACATACGAGGGGCAATGAGCAGTTCTTC.